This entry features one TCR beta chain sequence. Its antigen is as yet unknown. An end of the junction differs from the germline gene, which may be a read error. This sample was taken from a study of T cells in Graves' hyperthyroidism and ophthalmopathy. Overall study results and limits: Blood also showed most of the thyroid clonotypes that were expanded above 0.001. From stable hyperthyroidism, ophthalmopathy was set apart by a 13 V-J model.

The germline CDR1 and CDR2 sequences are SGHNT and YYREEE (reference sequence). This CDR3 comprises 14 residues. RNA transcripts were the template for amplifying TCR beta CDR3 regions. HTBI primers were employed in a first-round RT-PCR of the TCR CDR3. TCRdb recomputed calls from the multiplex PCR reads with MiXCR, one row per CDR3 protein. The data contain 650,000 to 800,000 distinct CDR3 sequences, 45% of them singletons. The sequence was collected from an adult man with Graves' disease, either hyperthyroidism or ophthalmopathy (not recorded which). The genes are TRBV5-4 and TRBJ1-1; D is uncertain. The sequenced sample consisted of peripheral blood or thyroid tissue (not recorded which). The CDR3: CAGSLDRRNTEAFF. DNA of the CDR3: TGTGCCGGCAGCTTGGATCGCAGGAACACTGAAGCTTTCTTT. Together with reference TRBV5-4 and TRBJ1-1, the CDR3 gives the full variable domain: ETGVTQSPTHLIKTRGQQVTLRCSSQSGHNTVSWYQQALGQGPQFIFQYYREEENGRGNFPPRFSGLQFPNYSSELNVNALELDDSALYLCAGSLDRRNTEAFFGQGTRLTVV.